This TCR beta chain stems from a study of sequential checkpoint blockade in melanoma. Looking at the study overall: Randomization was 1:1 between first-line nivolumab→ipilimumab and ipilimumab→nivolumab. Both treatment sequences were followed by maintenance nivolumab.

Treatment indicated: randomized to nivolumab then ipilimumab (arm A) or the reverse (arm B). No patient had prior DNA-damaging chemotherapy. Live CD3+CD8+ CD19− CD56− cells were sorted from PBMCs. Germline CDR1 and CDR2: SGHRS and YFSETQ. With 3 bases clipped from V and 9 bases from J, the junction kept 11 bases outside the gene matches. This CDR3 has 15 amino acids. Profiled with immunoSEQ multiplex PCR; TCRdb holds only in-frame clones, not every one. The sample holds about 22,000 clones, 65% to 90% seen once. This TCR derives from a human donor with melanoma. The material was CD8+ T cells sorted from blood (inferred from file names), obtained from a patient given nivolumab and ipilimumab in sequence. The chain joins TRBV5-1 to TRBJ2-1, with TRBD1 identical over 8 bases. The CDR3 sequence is CASSSREQGASEQFF. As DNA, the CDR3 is TGCGCCAGCAGCTCCCGGGAGCAGGGGGCCAGTGAGCAGTTCTTC.